The rows below give T cell receptor beta chains drawn from one sample of a study of blood T cells in healthy people across ages. TCRdb re-analysed the 5' RACE reads in MiXCR, keeping a single row per CDR3 protein. The table records some 710,000 distinct CDR3 sequences, 22% of them present only once. Sequencing was carried out using blood. The receptors here all came from a man between 65 and 85 years old in good health. The CDR3 runs from the conserved cysteine through the conserved F or W. Each record gives: clone size, D gene, J gene, V gene, CDR3 protein, CDR3 DNA. D genes are given only for firm matches. For some rows the clone size is stated as once, few or many, or as a class when expanded; others skip it.

>NA|TRBD2|TRBJ2-3|TRBV20-1
CSANGRGSEDTQYF
TGCAGTGCTAACGGGAGGGGCTCGGAAGATACGCAGTATTTT
>NA|NA|TRBJ1-4|TRBV5-1
CASSLEAQAGKLFF
TGCGCCAGCAGCTTGGAGGCCCAAGCGGGAAAACTGTTTTTT
>NA|NA|TRBJ2-2|TRBV5-6
CASSLGGGTTGELFF
TGTGCCAGCAGCTTGGGAGGCGGTACCACCGGGGAGCTGTTTTTT
>few|TRBD1|TRBJ1-2|TRBV19
CASSTRDRGHYGYTF
TGTGCCAGTAGTACCCGGGACAGGGGACACTATGGCTACACCTTC
>few|NA|TRBJ1-2|TRBV12-3/TRBV12-4
CASSSGQAFYGYTF
TGTGCCAGCAGTTCGGGGCAGGCCTTCTATGGCTACACCTTC
>NA|TRBD2|TRBJ2-7|TRBV6-5
CASSLGLAEEQYF
TGTGCCAGCAGCTTGGGACTAGCGGAAGAGCAGTACTTC
>NA|TRBD2|TRBJ2-3|TRBV5-1
CASSPLTSGGTDTQYF
TGCGCCAGCAGCCCCCTGACTAGCGGGGGCACAGATACGCAGTATTTT
>NA|NA|TRBJ2-6|TRBV27
CASTLAGANVLTF
TGTGCCAGCACGTTAGCTGGGGCCAACGTCCTGACTTTC
>few|NA|TRBJ2-3|TRBV9
CASSVQALAYTDTQYF
TGTGCCAGCAGCGTCCAAGCACTGGCATACACAGATACGCAGTATTTT
>NA|TRBD2|TRBJ2-5|TRBV2
CASKGLAGQETQYF
TGTGCCAGCAAAGGGCTAGCGGGCCAAGAGACCCAGTACTTC
>few|NA|TRBJ2-2|TRBV11-2
CASSLGAKNTGELFF
TGTGCCAGCAGCTTAGGCGCGAAGAACACCGGGGAGCTGTTTTTT
>many|NA|TRBJ2-3|TRBV29-1
CSVGQGLDTQYF
TGCAGCGTTGGGCAGGGGCTGGATACGCAGTATTTT
>many|NA|TRBJ2-3|TRBV12-3/TRBV12-4
CASSFLADTQYF
TGTGCCAGCAGCTTTTTAGCAGATACGCAGTATTTT
>few|NA|TRBJ2-4|TRBV20-1
CSAKISGTKNIQYF
TGCAGTGCTAAGATAAGCGGAACCAAAAACATTCAGTACTTC
>few|TRBD1|TRBJ2-1|TRBV5-6
CASSLWDRAYNEQFF
TGTGCCAGCAGCTTGTGGGACAGGGCTTACAATGAGCAGTTCTTC
>NA|TRBD2|TRBJ2-5|TRBV12-3/TRBV12-4
CASSLSGITTETQYF
TGTGCCAGCAGCCTTAGCGGGATCACGACCGAGACCCAGTACTTC
>NA|TRBD2|TRBJ2-3|TRBV20-1
CSASGLAGGRLTDTQYF
TGCAGTGCTAGTGGGCTAGCGGGGGGACGACTCACAGATACGCAGTATTTT
>NA|NA|TRBJ2-1|TRBV7-6
CASSKSGQRYNEQFF
TGTGCCAGCAGCAAAAGCGGGCAGCGATACAATGAGCAGTTCTTC
>few|TRBD1|TRBJ1-3|TRBV18
CASSQAEPGQSSGNTIYF
TGTGCCAGCTCCCAGGCGGAACCGGGACAGAGCTCTGGAAACACCATATATTTT
>NA|NA|TRBJ1-3|TRBV4-2
CASSQDNTRSGNTIYF
TGTGCCAGCAGCCAAGATAATACCAGGTCTGGAAACACCATATATTTT
>NA|NA|TRBJ1-2|TRBV12-3/TRBV12-4
CASSPTRWTDYGYTF
TGTGCCAGCAGTCCCACCCGATGGACAGACTATGGCTACACCTTC
>few|NA|TRBJ2-3|TRBV11-2
CASSLAIAPTDTQYF
TGTGCCAGCAGCTTAGCAATAGCGCCCACAGATACGCAGTATTTT
>NA|TRBD1|TRBJ1-1|TRBV6-6
CASSYSQGVWTEAFF
TGTGCCAGCAGTTACTCACAGGGGGTTTGGACTGAAGCTTTCTTT
>NA|NA|TRBJ2-3|TRBV12-3/TRBV12-4
CASRPLGRGTDTQYF
TGTGCCAGCAGACCCCTGGGAAGGGGTACAGATACGCAGTATTTT
>NA|TRBD1|TRBJ2-5|TRBV20-1
CCARARQGVQETQYF
TGCTGTGCTAGAGCTAGACAGGGAGTCCAAGAGACCCAGTACTTC
>NA|NA|TRBJ2-1|TRBV20-1
CSAKKRAGNEQFF
TGCAGTGCTAAAAAAAGGGCGGGGAATGAGCAGTTCTTC
>many|TRBD1|TRBJ2-2|TRBV11-3
CASSRQGAGELFF
TGTGCCAGCAGCCGACAGGGGGCCGGGGAGCTGTTTTTT
>few|TRBD1|TRBJ1-4|TRBV7-9
CASSFPGTATNEKLFF
TGTGCCAGCAGCTTCCCAGGGACAGCAACTAATGAAAAACTGTTTTTT
>NA|NA|TRBJ2-5|TRBV12-3/TRBV12-4
CASSPPEDRRVEAQYF
TGTGCCAGCAGTCCGCCGGAAGACAGGCGAGTAGAGGCCCAGTACTTC
>NA|NA|TRBJ2-2|TRBV19
CASRDQGRGTGELLF
TGTGCCAGTAGGGATCAGGGTCGAGGCACCGGGGAGCTGCTTTTT
>few|TRBD1|TRBJ2-7|TRBV28
CASSLTGRTHEQYF
TGTGCCAGCAGTCTGACAGGGAGAACCCACGAGCAGTACTTC
>NA|NA|TRBJ2-2|TRBV7-2
CASSFGAGGSGELFF
TGTGCCAGCAGCTTCGGGGCAGGGGGGTCCGGGGAGCTGTTTTTT
>NA|NA|TRBJ2-1|TRBV14
CASSQRDFRNEQFF
TGTGCCAGCAGCCAGCGGGACTTCCGCAATGAGCAGTTCTTC
>NA|NA|TRBJ2-2|TRBV5-1
CASSLLLGPADTGELFF
TGCGCCAGCAGCTTACTCCTCGGACCAGCAGATACCGGGGAGCTGTTTTTT
>NA|TRBD2|TRBJ2-1|TRBV7-2
CASRTGAGLVKFF
TGTGCCAGCAGGACTGGGGCGGGACTAGTAAAGTTCTTC
>NA|NA|TRBJ1-4|TRBV3-1
CASSRISGREKLFF
TGTGCCAGCAGCCGGATCTCAGGGAGGGAAAAACTGTTTTTT
>NA|NA|TRBJ1-2|TRBV27
CASSFIGEVVYGYTF
TGTGCCAGCAGTTTTATAGGGGAAGTGGTCTATGGCTACACCTTC